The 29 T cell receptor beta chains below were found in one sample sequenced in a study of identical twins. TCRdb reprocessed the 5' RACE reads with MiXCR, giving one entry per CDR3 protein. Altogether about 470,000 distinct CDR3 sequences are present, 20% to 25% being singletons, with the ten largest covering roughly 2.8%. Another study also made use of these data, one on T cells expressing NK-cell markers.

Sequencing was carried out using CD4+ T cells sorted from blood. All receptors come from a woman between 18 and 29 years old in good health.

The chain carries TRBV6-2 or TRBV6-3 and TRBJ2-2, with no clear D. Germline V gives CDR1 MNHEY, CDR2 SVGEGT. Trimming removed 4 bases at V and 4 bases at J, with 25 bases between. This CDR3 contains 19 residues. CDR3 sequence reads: CASSSQQFMVPRSTGELFF. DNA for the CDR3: TGTGCCAGCAGTTCACAGCAGTTCATGGTCCCGAGATCCACCGGGGAGCTGTTTTTT.

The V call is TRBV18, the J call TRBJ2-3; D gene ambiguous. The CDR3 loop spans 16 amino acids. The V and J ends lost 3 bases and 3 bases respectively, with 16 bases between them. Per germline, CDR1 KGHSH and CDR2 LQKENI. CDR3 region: CASSPVDLRSTDTQYF. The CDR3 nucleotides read TGTGCCAGCTCACCCGTCGACCTCCGGTCTACAGATACGCAGTATTTT.

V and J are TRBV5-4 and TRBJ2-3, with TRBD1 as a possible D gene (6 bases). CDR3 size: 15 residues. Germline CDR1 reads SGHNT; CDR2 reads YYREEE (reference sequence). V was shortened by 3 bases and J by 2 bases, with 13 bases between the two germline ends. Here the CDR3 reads CASSSDRSTTDTQYF. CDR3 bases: TGTGCCAGCAGCTCCGACAGGTCCACCACAGATACGCAGTATTTT.

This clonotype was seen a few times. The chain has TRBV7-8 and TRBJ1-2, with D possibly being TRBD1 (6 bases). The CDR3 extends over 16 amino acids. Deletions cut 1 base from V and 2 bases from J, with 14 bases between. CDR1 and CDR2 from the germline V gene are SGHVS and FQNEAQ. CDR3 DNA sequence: TGTGCCAGCAGCTTAGGTGCAGGGGACCAGAACTATGGCTACACCTTC. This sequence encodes CASSLGAGDQNYGYTF.

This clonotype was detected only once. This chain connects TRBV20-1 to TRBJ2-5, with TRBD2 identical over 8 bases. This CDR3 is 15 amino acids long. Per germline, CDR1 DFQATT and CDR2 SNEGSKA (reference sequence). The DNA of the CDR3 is TGCAGCTCATTGATTAGCGGGGACCCTCAAGAGACCCAGTACTTC. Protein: CSSLISGDPQETQYF.

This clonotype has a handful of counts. The DNA of the CDR3 is TGCAGTGCTAGACTGTTGGGTATCGGGGGCGAGAACACTGAAGCTTTCTTT. It translates to CSARLLGIGGENTEAFF. V usage is TRBV20-1 and J usage is TRBJ1-1; possibly TRBD1 for D (6 bases). CDR1 is DFQATT, CDR2 SNEGSKA, per germline (reference sequence). There are 17 residues in the CDR3. Trimming took 2 bases from V and 1 from J, leaving 20 bases between them.

The CDR3 DNA is TGTGCCTTCTCTAGGACTAGCGGTGCCTACGAGCAGTACTTC. Translated, it gives CAFSRTSGAYEQYF. The rearrangement joins TRBV10-3 to TRBJ2-7; 10 bases are shared with TRBD2. The CDR3 is 14 amino acids. CDR1 and CDR2 (germline): ENHRY, SYGVKD. V lost 11 bases to trimming and J lost 2 bases; unmatched junction nucleotides: 9.

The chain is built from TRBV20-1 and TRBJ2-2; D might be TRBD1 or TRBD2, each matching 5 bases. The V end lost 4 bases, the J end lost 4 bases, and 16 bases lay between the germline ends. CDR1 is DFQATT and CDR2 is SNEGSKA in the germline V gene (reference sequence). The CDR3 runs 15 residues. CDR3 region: CSATGRRSGTGELFF. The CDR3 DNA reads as TGCAGTGCTACGGGACGGCGGTCGGGCACCGGGGAGCTGTTTTTT.

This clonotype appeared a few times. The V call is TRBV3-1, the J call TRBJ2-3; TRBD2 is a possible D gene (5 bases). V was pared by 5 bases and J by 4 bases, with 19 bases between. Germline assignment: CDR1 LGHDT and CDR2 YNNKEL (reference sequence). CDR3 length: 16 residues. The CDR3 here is CASSFRTALWADTQYF. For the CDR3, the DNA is TGTGCCAGCAGCTTCCGGACTGCCTTGTGGGCAGATACGCAGTATTTT.

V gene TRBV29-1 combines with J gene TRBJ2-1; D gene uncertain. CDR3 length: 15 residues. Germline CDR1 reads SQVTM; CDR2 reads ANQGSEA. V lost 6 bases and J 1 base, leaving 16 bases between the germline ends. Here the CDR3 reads CSVPREENSYNEQFF. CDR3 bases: TGCAGCGTCCCACGCGAGGAAAATTCCTACAATGAGCAGTTCTTC.

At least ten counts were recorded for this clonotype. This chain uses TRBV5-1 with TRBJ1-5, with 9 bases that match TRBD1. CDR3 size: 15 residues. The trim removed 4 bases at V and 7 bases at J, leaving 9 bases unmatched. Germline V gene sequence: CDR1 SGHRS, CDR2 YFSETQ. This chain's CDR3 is CASSLEQGAGQPQHF. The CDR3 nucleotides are TGCGCCAGCAGCCTGGAACAGGGGGCGGGACAGCCCCAGCATTTT. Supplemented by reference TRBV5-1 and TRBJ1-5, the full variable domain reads KAGVTQTPRYLIKTRGQQVTLSCSPISGHRSVSWYQQTPGQGLQFLFEYFSETQRNKGNFPGRFSGRQFSNSRSEMNVSTLELGDSALYLCASSLEQGAGQPQHFGDGTRLSIL.

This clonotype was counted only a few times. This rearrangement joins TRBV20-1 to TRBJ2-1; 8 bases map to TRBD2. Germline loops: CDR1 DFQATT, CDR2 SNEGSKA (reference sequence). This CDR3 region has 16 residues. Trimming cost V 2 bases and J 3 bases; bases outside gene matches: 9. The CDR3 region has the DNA TGCAGTGCTAGACCAGAGAGCGGGGGAGGCTACAATGAGCAGTTCTTC. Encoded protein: CSARPESGGGYNEQFF.

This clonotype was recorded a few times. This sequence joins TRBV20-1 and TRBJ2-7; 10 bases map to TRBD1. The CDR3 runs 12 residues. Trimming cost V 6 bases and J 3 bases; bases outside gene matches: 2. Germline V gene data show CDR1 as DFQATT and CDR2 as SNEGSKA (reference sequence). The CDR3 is CSATGGVYEQYF. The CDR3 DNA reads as TGCAGTGCGACAGGGGGCGTCTACGAGCAGTACTTC.

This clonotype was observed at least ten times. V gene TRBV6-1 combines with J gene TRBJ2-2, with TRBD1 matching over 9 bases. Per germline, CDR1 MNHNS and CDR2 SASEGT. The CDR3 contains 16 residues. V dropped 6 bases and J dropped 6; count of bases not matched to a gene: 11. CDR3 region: CASRHRDRARAGELFF. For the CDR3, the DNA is TGTGCCAGCAGGCACCGGGACAGGGCAAGGGCCGGGGAGCTGTTTTTT.

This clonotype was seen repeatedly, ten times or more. The CDR3 region has the DNA TGCGGGGGGGGGATGGGGCACTACAATGAGCAGTTCTTC. Its translation: CGGGMGHYNEQFF. This chain uses TRBV29-1 with TRBJ2-1; 7 bases agree with TRBD2. CDR1 and CDR2 (germline): SQVTM, ANQGSEA. CDR3 length equals 13 residues.

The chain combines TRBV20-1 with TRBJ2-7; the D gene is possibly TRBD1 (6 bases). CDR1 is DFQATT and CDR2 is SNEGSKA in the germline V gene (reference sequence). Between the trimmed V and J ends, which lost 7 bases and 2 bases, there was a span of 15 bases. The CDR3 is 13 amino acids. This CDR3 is CSVRGPPPYEQYF. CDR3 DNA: TGCAGTGTCAGGGGCCCACCCCCCTACGAGCAGTACTTC.

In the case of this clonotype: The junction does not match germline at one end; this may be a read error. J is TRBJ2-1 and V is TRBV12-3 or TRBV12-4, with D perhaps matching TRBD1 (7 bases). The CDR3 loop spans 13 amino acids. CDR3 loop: CASSPPPPAGRGF. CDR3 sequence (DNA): TGTGCCAGCAGTCCTCCGCCGCCAGCGGGCAGGGGGTTC.

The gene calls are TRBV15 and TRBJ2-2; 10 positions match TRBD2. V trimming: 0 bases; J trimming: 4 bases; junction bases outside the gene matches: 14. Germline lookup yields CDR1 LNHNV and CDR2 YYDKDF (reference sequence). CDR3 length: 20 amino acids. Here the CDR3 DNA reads TGTGCCACCAGCAGAGAGGGGGGGCTCCTAGCGGGAGAGTCCACCGGGGAGCTGTTTTTT. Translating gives CATSREGGLLAGESTGELFF.

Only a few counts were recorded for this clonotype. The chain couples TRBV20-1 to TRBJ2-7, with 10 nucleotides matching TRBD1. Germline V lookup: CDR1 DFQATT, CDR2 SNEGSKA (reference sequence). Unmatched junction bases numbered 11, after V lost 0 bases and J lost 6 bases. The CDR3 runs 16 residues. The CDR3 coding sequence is TGCAGTGCTAGAGATCTGGGACAGGGGCAGGTTAGCGAGCAGTACTTC. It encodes CSARDLGQGQVSEQYF.

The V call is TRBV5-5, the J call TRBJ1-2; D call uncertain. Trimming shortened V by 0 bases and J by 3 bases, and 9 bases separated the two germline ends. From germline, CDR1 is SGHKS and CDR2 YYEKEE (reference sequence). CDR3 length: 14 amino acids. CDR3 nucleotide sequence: TGTGCCAGCAGCTTGGGGACGTACGACTATGGCTACACCTTC. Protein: CASSLGTYDYGYTF.

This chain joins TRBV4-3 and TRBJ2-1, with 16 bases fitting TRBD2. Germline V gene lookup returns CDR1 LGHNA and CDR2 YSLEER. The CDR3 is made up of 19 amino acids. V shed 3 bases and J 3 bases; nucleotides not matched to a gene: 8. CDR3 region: CASSQAGLAGGPGYNEQFF. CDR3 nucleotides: TGCGCCAGCAGCCAGGCGGGACTAGCGGGAGGGCCAGGCTACAATGAGCAGTTCTTC.

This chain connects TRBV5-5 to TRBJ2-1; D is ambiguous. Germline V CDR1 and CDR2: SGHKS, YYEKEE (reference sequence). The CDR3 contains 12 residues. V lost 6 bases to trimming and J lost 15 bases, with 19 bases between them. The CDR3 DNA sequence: TGTGCCAGCAACTTCGCGCAAGGGAAGCGGTTCTTC. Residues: CASNFAQGKRFF.

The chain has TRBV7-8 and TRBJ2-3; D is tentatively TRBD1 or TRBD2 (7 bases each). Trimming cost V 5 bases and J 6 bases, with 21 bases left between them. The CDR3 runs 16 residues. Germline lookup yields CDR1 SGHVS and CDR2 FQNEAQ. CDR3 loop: CASSRGRLAVRDTQYF. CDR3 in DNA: TGTGCCAGCAGCAGGGGGCGGCTAGCGGTACGTGATACGCAGTATTTT.

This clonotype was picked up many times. CDR3 sequence reads: CASSYDSNQPQHF. CDR3 nucleotides: TGTGCCAGCAGTTATGATAGCAATCAGCCCCAGCATTTT. The V and J genes are TRBV6-5 and TRBJ1-5; no clear D. From germline, CDR1 is MNHEY and CDR2 SVGAGI. Trimming pared 3 bases from V and 0 bases from J, leaving 3 bases between. The CDR3 contains 13 residues.

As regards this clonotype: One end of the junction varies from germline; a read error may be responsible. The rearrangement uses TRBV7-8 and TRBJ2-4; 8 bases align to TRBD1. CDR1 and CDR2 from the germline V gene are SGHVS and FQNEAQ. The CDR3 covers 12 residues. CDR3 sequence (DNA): TGTGCCAGCAGCTACGACCGGGACAGGAGGGACTTC. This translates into CASSYDRDRRDF.

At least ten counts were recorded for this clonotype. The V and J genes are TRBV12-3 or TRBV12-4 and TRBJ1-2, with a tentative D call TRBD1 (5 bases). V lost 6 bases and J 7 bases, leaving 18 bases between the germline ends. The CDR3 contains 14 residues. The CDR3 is CASREHLGLGGYTF. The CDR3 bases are TGTGCCAGCAGGGAACACCTGGGACTGGGTGGCTACACCTTC.

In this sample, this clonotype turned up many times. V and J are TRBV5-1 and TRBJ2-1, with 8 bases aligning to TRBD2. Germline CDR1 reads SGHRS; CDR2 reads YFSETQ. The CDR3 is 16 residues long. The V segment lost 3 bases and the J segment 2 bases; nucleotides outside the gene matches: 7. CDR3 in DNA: TGCGCCAGCAGCTCCCCAGCGGGGGTTACCTACAATGAGCAGTTCTTC. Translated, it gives CASSSPAGVTYNEQFF. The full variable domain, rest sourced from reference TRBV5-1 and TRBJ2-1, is KAGVTQTPRYLIKTRGQQVTLSCSPISGHRSVSWYQQTPGQGLQFLFEYFSETQRNKGNFPGRFSGRQFSNSRSEMNVSTLELGDSALYLCASSSPAGVTYNEQFFGPGTRLTVL.

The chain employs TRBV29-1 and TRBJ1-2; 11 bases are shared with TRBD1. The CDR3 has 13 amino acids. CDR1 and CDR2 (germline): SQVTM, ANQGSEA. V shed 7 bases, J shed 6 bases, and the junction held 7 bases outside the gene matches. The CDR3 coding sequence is TGCAGCGCTCCACCGGGACAGGGGGATGGCTACACCTTC. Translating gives CSAPPGQGDGYTF. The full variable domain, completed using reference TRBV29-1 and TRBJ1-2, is SAVISQKPSRDICQRGTSLTIQCQVDSQVTMMFWYRQQPGQSLTLIATANQGSEATYESGFVIDKFPISRPNLTFSTLTVSNMSPEDSSIYLCSAPPGQGDGYTFGSGTRLTVV.

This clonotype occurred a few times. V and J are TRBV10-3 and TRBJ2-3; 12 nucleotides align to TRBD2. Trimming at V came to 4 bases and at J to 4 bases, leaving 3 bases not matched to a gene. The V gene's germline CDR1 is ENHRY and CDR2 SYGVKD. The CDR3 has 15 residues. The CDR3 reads CAISAPSGGADTQYF. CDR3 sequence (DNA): TGTGCCATCAGTGCCCCTAGCGGGGGGGCAGATACGCAGTATTTT.